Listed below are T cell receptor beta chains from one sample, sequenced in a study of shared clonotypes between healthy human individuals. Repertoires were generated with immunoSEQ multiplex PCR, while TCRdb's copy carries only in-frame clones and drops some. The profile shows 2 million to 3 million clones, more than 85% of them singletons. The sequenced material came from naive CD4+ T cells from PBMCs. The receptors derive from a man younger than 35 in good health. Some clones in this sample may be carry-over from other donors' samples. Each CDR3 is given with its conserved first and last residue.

CDR3aa: CASSEGSSRYTF
len: 12
j_gene: TRBJ1-2
v_gene: TRBV2

CDR3aa: CASSLRSLAGVGEDTQYF
len: 18
j_gene: TRBJ2-3
v_gene: TRBV27

CDR3aa: CASSSTGGADQPQHF
len: 15
j_gene: TRBJ1-5
v_gene: TRBV5-1

CDR3aa: CATGRLAGATGELFF
len: 15
j_gene: TRBJ2-2
v_gene: TRBV11-2

CDR3aa: CAWRRGWETQYF
len: 12
j_gene: TRBJ2-5
v_gene: TRBV30

CDR3aa: CSVEGAGGELDTQYF
len: 15
j_gene: TRBJ2-3
v_gene: TRBV29-1

CDR3aa: CASGLVPFAGRRKETQYF
len: 18
j_gene: TRBJ2-5
v_gene: TRBV12-5

CDR3aa: CASSPSGSYEQYF
len: 13
j_gene: TRBJ2-7
v_gene: TRBV5-1

CDR3aa: CASSLGGSRDTQYF
len: 14
j_gene: TRBJ2-3
v_gene: TRBV28

CDR3aa: CASSRDTNYGYTF
len: 13
j_gene: TRBJ1-2
v_gene: TRBV19

CDR3aa: CASSTPGQGGEQYF
len: 14
j_gene: TRBJ2-7
v_gene: TRBV6-5

CDR3aa: CASSAQEEDTQYF
len: 13
j_gene: TRBJ2-3
v_gene: TRBV9

CDR3aa: CASSQGQTGELFF
len: 13
j_gene: TRBJ2-2
v_gene: TRBV5-1

CDR3aa: CASSALIQPQHF
len: 12
j_gene: TRBJ1-5
v_gene: TRBV28

CDR3aa: CASSNLDTTYEQYF
len: 14
j_gene: TRBJ2-7
v_gene: TRBV6-1

CDR3aa: CASSQERTSGRVWRSTDTQYF
len: 21
j_gene: TRBJ2-3
v_gene: TRBV4-3

CDR3aa: CASSLLAGASGEQFF
len: 15
j_gene: TRBJ2-1
v_gene: TRBV7-3

CDR3aa: CASSLRDPNPLTEAFF
len: 16
j_gene: TRBJ1-1
v_gene: TRBV7-8

CDR3aa: CASSSPSLAGKYPSTDTQYF
len: 20
j_gene: TRBJ2-3
v_gene: TRBV27

CDR3aa: CASSEWDRPYNSPLHF
len: 16
j_gene: TRBJ1-6
v_gene: TRBV2

CDR3aa: CASSSVGTSGRGISYEQYF
len: 19
j_gene: TRBJ2-7
v_gene: TRBV11-2

CDR3aa: CATSRSRTVVNEQFF
len: 15
j_gene: TRBJ2-1
v_gene: TRBV15

CDR3aa: CASSFSGSYGYTF
len: 13
j_gene: TRBJ1-2
v_gene: TRBV5-4

CDR3aa: CASSLSRRDYNEQFF
len: 15
j_gene: TRBJ2-1
v_gene: TRBV27

CDR3aa: CASSQSSNTEAFF
len: 13
j_gene: TRBJ1-1
v_gene: TRBV18

CDR3aa: CAISDWEQQGEQYF
len: 14
j_gene: TRBJ2-7
v_gene: TRBV10-3

CDR3aa: CASSSLQGPNEKLFF
len: 15
j_gene: TRBJ1-4
v_gene: TRBV5-1

CDR3aa: CASSHRDRGFEKLFF
len: 15
j_gene: TRBJ1-4
v_gene: TRBV19

CDR3aa: CASSTGGTDTQYF
len: 13
j_gene: TRBJ2-3
v_gene: TRBV28

CDR3aa: CASSFSGFNYGYTF
len: 14
j_gene: TRBJ1-2
v_gene: TRBV27

CDR3aa: CASSSYSGRSTGELFF
len: 16
j_gene: TRBJ2-2
v_gene: TRBV6-5

CDR3aa: CASSPGTPAETQYF
len: 14
j_gene: TRBJ2-5
v_gene: TRBV18

CDR3aa: CASSEGSPVYNEQFF
len: 15
j_gene: TRBJ2-1
v_gene: TRBV11-2

CDR3aa: CSVGDRASYEQYF
len: 13
j_gene: TRBJ2-7
v_gene: TRBV29-1

CDR3aa: CASSLVVSNYGYTF
len: 14
j_gene: TRBJ1-2
v_gene: TRBV11-2

CDR3aa: CASRQSSNQPQHF
len: 13
j_gene: TRBJ1-5
v_gene: TRBV5-1

CDR3aa: CASSQDRQGKPSYNEQFF
len: 18
j_gene: TRBJ2-1
v_gene: TRBV4-1

CDR3aa: CASSLEGTGNQPQHF
len: 15
j_gene: TRBJ1-5
v_gene: TRBV5-1

CDR3aa: CAWSALAGVGNEQFF
len: 15
j_gene: TRBJ2-1
v_gene: TRBV30

CDR3aa: CASSTAGDTQYF
len: 12
j_gene: TRBJ2-3
v_gene: TRBV5-5

CDR3aa: CASSLAGTAFF
len: 11
j_gene: TRBJ1-1
v_gene: TRBV11-1

CDR3aa: CASRFPGQNTGELFF
len: 15
j_gene: TRBJ2-2
v_gene: TRBV19

CDR3aa: CASSPGLLTPYGYTF
len: 15
j_gene: TRBJ1-2
v_gene: TRBV18

CDR3aa: CASSMDYGYTF
len: 11
j_gene: TRBJ1-2
v_gene: TRBV19

CDR3aa: CASSPSAGANTEAFF
len: 15
j_gene: TRBJ1-1
v_gene: TRBV4-3

CDR3aa: CASKFKGSAREQYF
len: 14
j_gene: TRBJ2-7
v_gene: TRBV10-1

CDR3aa: CASSRTTNNEQFF
len: 13
j_gene: TRBJ2-1
v_gene: TRBV6-5

CDR3aa: CASSYEGYTEAFF
len: 13
j_gene: TRBJ1-1
v_gene: TRBV6-5

CDR3aa: CASSGQKGTSGSYEQYF
len: 17
j_gene: TRBJ2-7
v_gene: TRBV28

CDR3aa: CASSPGQGDEQYF
len: 13
j_gene: TRBJ2-7
v_gene: TRBV28

CDR3aa: CASSPRGDEQFF
len: 12
j_gene: TRBJ2-1
v_gene: TRBV6-6

CDR3aa: CASSTGTIGPQHF
len: 13
j_gene: TRBJ1-5
v_gene: TRBV19

CDR3aa: CASSLGVRQGGTDTQYF
len: 17
j_gene: TRBJ2-3
v_gene: TRBV27

CDR3aa: CASSERQGDYEQYF
len: 14
j_gene: TRBJ2-7
v_gene: TRBV6-1

CDR3aa: CASSLARGDQPQHF
len: 14
j_gene: TRBJ1-5
v_gene: TRBV28

CDR3aa: CASSISGVGGWNQPQHF
len: 17
j_gene: TRBJ1-5
v_gene: TRBV19